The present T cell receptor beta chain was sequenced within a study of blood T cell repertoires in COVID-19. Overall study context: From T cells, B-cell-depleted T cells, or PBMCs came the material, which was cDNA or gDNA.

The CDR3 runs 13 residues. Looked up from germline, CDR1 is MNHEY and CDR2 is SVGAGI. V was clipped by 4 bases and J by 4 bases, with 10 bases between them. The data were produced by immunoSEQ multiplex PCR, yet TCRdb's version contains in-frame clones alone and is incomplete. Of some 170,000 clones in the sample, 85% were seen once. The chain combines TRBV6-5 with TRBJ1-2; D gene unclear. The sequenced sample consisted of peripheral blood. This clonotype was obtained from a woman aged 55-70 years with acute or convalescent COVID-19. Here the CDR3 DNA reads TGTGCCAGCAGTTTGGGCAGGATCTATGGCTACACCTTC. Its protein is CASSLGRIYGYTF.